Each of the 25 T cell receptor beta chains below was sequenced from the same sample in a study of blood T cell repertoires in COVID-19. TCRdb keeps only in-frame clones here, not all; method: immunoSEQ multiplex PCR. The data contain around 150,000 clones, 78% of them singletons. Specimen: peripheral blood. Every receptor here comes from a woman aged 80 or over with acute or convalescent COVID-19.

This rearrangement joins TRBV6-5 to TRBJ1-5, with TRBD1 identical over 7 bases. V lost 2 bases and J lost 4; bases outside the gene matches: 5. The CDR3 extends over 15 amino acids. Per the germline V gene, CDR1 is MNHEY and CDR2 is SVGAGI. In DNA, the CDR3 is TGTGCCAGCAGTTACACGGGACAGTCTAATCAGCCCCAGCATTTT. This sequence encodes CASSYTGQSNQPQHF.

This clone was detected a few times. This sequence joins TRBV11-2 and TRBJ1-1; 7 nucleotides line up with TRBD1. The CDR3 runs 14 residues. Germline CDR1 SGHAT, CDR2 FQNNGV. Trimming took 5 bases from V and 4 from J; bases not matched to a gene: 7. CDR3 sequence (DNA): TGTGCCAGCAGCGTGACAGGGTCGGGCACTGAAGCTTTCTTT. It is translated as CASSVTGSGTEAFF.

V usage is TRBV19 and J usage is TRBJ2-3, with 8 bases lining up with TRBD2. Germline values: CDR1 LNHDA, CDR2 SQIVND (reference sequence). With V trimmed by 5 bases and J by 4 bases, 5 bases remained unmatched. The length of the CDR3 is 14 residues. For the CDR3, the DNA is TGTGCCAGTAGTGGCCGGGGGGGGGCAGATACGCAGTATTTT. It translates to CASSGRGGADTQYF.

This chain links TRBV5-4 with TRBJ1-5; D is possibly TRBD1 (6 bases). The CDR3 runs to 15 residues. Trimming removed 4 bases at V and 3 bases at J, with 14 bases between. The germline gives CDR1 SGHNT, CDR2 YYREEE (reference sequence). Written as DNA, the CDR3 is TGTGCCAGCAGCCGAGGGGGTACGGACAATCAGCCCCAGCATTTT. Its translation: CASSRGGTDNQPQHF.

This clone has just a few counts. The chain has TRBV6-5 and TRBJ2-7; 7 bases line up with TRBD1. The germline CDR1 and CDR2 sequences are MNHEY and SVGAGI. After removal of 0 bases from V and 4 bases from J, the junction contained 3 bases not matched to a gene. The CDR3 is made up of 14 amino acids. Written as DNA, the CDR3 is TGTGCCAGCAGTTACTCGGGACAGCGTTACGAGCAGTACTTC. It codes for CASSYSGQRYEQYF.

The table lists this clone with a count of one. V gene TRBV6-5 combines with J gene TRBJ1-1; weak D call: TRBD1 (5 bases). This CDR3 is built from 15 residues. CDR1 is MNHEY and CDR2 is SVGAGI in the germline V gene. V was pared by 2 bases and J by 5 bases, with 15 bases between. The CDR3 here is CASSYPGGGGTEAFF. The CDR3 nucleotides are TGTGCCAGCAGTTACCCCGGGGGGGGAGGGACTGAAGCTTTCTTT.

The rearrangement uses TRBV7-9 and TRBJ1-6; D call uncertain. Germline V gene lookup returns CDR1 SEHNR and CDR2 FQNEAQ (reference sequence). V was pared by 2 bases and J by 10 bases, with 12 bases between. This CDR3 comprises 14 residues. The CDR3: CASSLRGFESPLHF. The CDR3 DNA reads TGTGCCAGCAGCTTAAGAGGTTTTGAGTCACCCCTCCACTTT.

The genes are TRBV12-3 or TRBV12-4 and TRBJ1-1; D remains ambiguous. V was clipped by 5 bases and J by 7 bases, with 11 bases between them. CDR3 size: 12 residues. The CDR3, as DNA: TGTGCCAGCAGTCGACACCCCAGTGAAGCTTTCTTT. It yields the protein CASSRHPSEAFF.

The V gene is TRBV9, the J gene TRBJ2-7; TRBD2 might be the D (5 bases). This CDR3 contains 14 residues. CDR1 is SGDLS and CDR2 is YYNGEE in the germline V gene. Trimming shortened V by 4 bases and J by 0 bases, and 11 bases separated the two germline ends. The CDR3 DNA is TGTGCCAGCAGCCCAGGACTGTCCTCCTACGAGCAGTACTTC. Its translation is CASSPGLSSYEQYF.

The V gene is TRBV29-1, the J gene TRBJ1-2; D not resolved. The germline gives CDR1 SQVTM, CDR2 ANQGSEA. Between the trimmed V and J ends, which lost 4 bases and 1 base, there was a span of 4 bases. This CDR3 has 11 residues. The CDR3 DNA reads TGCAGCGTTGGACTTAACTATGGCTACACCTTC. It codes for CSVGLNYGYTF.

This chain connects TRBV7-6 to TRBJ1-4; 7 bases line up with TRBD1. J gave up 4 bases and V 1 base, and 6 bases lay outside the gene matches. This CDR3 spans 16 amino acids. In germline, CDR1 is SGHVS, CDR2 FNYEAQ. The CDR3 spells CASSLGGGRGNEKLFF. CDR3 DNA: TGTGCCAGCAGCTTAGGAGGGGGCAGGGGTAATGAAAAACTGTTTTTT.

The chain combines TRBV29-1 with TRBJ1-2; 8 nucleotides agree with TRBD1. Trimming at V came to 7 bases and at J to 7 bases, leaving 8 bases not matched to a gene. The CDR3 length is 12 residues. Looked up from germline, CDR1 is SQVTM and CDR2 is ANQGSEA. CDR3 in amino acids: CSASTGAGGYTF. DNA for the CDR3: TGCAGCGCCTCGACAGGGGCGGGTGGCTACACCTTC. Full variable domain (outside the CDR3, taken from reference TRBV29-1 and TRBJ1-2): SAVISQKPSRDICQRGTSLTIQCQVDSQVTMMFWYRQQPGQSLTLIATANQGSEATYESGFVIDKFPISRPNLTFSTLTVSNMSPEDSSIYLCSASTGAGGYTFGSGTRLTVV.

This chain links TRBV27 with TRBJ1-6; tentatively, D is TRBD1 (5 bases). Germline V gene lookup returns CDR1 MNHEY and CDR2 SMNVEV (reference sequence). The V end lost 0 bases, the J end lost 11 bases, and 17 bases lay between the germline ends. The length of the CDR3 is 16 residues. This CDR3 is CASSLSEAPPGAPLHF. The CDR3 DNA follows: TGTGCCAGCAGTTTATCGGAGGCTCCCCCGGGGGCACCCCTCCACTTT.

The chain has TRBV6-5 and TRBJ1-2, with D possibly matching TRBD1 (6 bases). V dropped 7 bases and J dropped 4 bases, with 13 bases sitting between them. There are 13 residues in the CDR3. Germline CDR1 MNHEY, CDR2 SVGAGI. The CDR3 is CASTGGGGYGYTF. The CDR3 DNA sequence: TGTGCCAGCACGGGGGGAGGGGGCTATGGCTACACCTTC.

This chain joins TRBV27 and TRBJ1-1; 11 nucleotides agree with TRBD1. V was pared by 5 bases and J by 1 base, with 6 bases of the junction left unmatched. The CDR3 covers 16 residues. Germline lookup yields CDR1 MNHEY and CDR2 SMNVEV (reference sequence). The CDR3 nucleotides are TGTGCCAGCAGTAAGGGGACAGGGGGACCGAACACTGAAGCTTTCTTT. Its protein is CASSKGTGGPNTEAFF.

The chain links TRBV12-3 or TRBV12-4 to TRBJ1-4; TRBD1 matches 8 bases. V lost 6 bases to trimming and J lost 8 bases; unmatched junction nucleotides: 2. The CDR3 is 12 amino acids. CDR3 bases: TGTGCCAGCAGGAACAGGGGGGAAAAACTGTTTTTT. It yields the protein CASRNRGEKLFF.

The chain is built from TRBV7-2 and TRBJ2-7; 9 positions agree with TRBD1. V was pared by 5 bases and J by 7 bases, with 9 bases of the junction left unmatched. The CDR3 consists of 14 residues. CDR1 SGHTA and CDR2 FQGNSA come from the germline V gene. In DNA form, the CDR3 reads TGTGCCAGCAGCACGGGACAGGGAGTCACGGAGCAGTACTTC. It translates to CASSTGQGVTEQYF. The full variable domain, its missing parts supplied by reference TRBV7-2 and TRBJ2-7, is GAGVSQSPSNKVTEKGKDVELRCDPISGHTALYWYRQSLGQGLEFLIYFQGNSAPDKSGLPSDRFSAERTGGSVSTLTIQRTQQEDSAVYLCASSTGQGVTEQYFGPGTRLTVT.

The rearrangement uses TRBV2 and TRBJ2-5, with 8 bases matching TRBD2. The junction had 9 bases not matched to a gene; V was cut back by 5 bases and J by 4 bases. Germline V gives CDR1 SNHLY, CDR2 FYNNEI. CDR3 length equals 15 residues. CDR3 loop: CASSTYRTSPETQYF. The CDR3 region has the DNA TGTGCCAGCAGTACTTACCGGACTAGCCCAGAGACCCAGTACTTC. The full variable domain, its missing parts supplied by reference TRBV2 and TRBJ2-5, is EPEVTQTPSHQVTQMGQEVILRCVPISNHLYFYWYRQILGQKVEFLVSFYNNEISEKSEIFDDQFSVERPDGSNFTLKIRSTKLEDSAMYFCASSTYRTSPETQYFGPGTRLLVL.

The chain recombines TRBV10-3 with TRBJ2-1; 10 bases fit TRBD2. Germline V gene lookup returns CDR1 ENHRY and CDR2 SYGVKD. The V and J ends lost 4 bases and 4 bases, in that order; junction bases with no gene match: 1. The CDR3 has 14 residues. The CDR3: CAISGTSGYNEQFF. The CDR3 DNA sequence: TGTGCCATCAGTGGGACTAGCGGATACAATGAGCAGTTCTTC.

CDR3 nucleotide sequence: TGTGCCAGCAGTCAACCCGGGACAGGGTTCTACGAGCAGTACTTC. This gives the protein CASSQPGTGFYEQYF. The chain employs TRBV28 and TRBJ2-7; 9 positions agree with TRBD1. CDR1 and CDR2 (germline): MDHEN, SYDVKM. The length of the CDR3 is 15 residues. Losses at the gene ends were 5 bases for V and 3 bases for J; bases not matched to a gene: 8.

The chain uses TRBV29-1 and TRBJ1-1; perhaps TRBD1 as D (6 bases). The CDR3 totals 12 residues. Trimming stripped 3 bases from V and 3 bases from J, with 8 bases between. Germline V gene data show CDR1 as SQVTM and CDR2 as ANQGSEA. The CDR3 bases are TGCAGCGTTGATACAGGGTACACTGAAGCTTTCTTT. The encoded protein is CSVDTGYTEAFF.

The chain carries TRBV30 and TRBJ1-2; 8 bases match TRBD1. V lost 0 bases, J lost 8 bases, and 5 bases stayed unmatched. The CDR3 runs 13 residues. Germline CDR1 GTSNPN, CDR2 SVGIG (reference sequence). The CDR3 is CAWSVQGEGGYTF. In DNA, the CDR3 is TGTGCCTGGAGTGTACAGGGGGAGGGCGGCTACACCTTC.

The chain recombines TRBV19 with TRBJ1-5; D unresolved. The CDR3 is made up of 15 amino acids. The ends were cut back, 7 bases at V and 2 bases at J, with 15 bases in the middle. Germline CDR1 and CDR2: LNHDA and SQIVND (reference sequence). CDR3 residues: CASTPGEAGNQPQHF. The CDR3 region has the DNA TGTGCCAGTACCCCGGGAGAGGCGGGCAATCAGCCCCAGCATTTT.

This clone was found once. The chain has TRBV28 and TRBJ1-1; tentative D call: TRBD1 (6 bases). CDR3 length equals 14 residues. The germline V and J ends were trimmed by 6 bases and 6 bases, with 17 bases remaining between them. CDR1 and CDR2 (germline): MDHEN, SYDVKM. CDR3 DNA sequence: TGTGCCAGCAGAAGAGGAGCTGGGGGCCCTGAAGCTTTCTTT. Translated, it gives CASRRGAGGPEAFF.

This chain uses TRBV18 with TRBJ1-2; D is unresolved. Germline V gene data show CDR1 as KGHSH and CDR2 as LQKENI. The CDR3 totals 15 residues. The V end was cut by 3 bases, the J end by 8 bases, with 19 bases between. CDR3 in amino acids: CASSPSADPPRGYTF. CDR3 coding DNA: TGTGCCAGCTCACCCTCCGCAGACCCCCCTAGGGGCTACACCTTC.